These 18 T cell receptor beta chains were sequenced from one sample in a study of sequential checkpoint blockade in melanoma. The treatment is: randomized to nivolumab then ipilimumab (arm A) or the reverse (arm B). Sequencing was performed with immunoSEQ multiplex PCR; in TCRdb, only in-frame clones are kept and a portion is missing. The table records 1,900 or so clones, around 23% of them present only once. This specimen was tumor tissue (inferred from file names), taken from a patient given nivolumab and ipilimumab in sequence. These receptors all stem from a human donor with melanoma.

Only a few counts were recorded for this clone. This chain connects TRBV6-8 to TRBJ2-6; D unclear. CDR1 is MNHGY and CDR2 is SAAAGT in the germline V gene. Deletions cut 5 bases from V and 3 bases from J, with 8 bases between. This CDR3 has 14 residues. The CDR3 DNA is TGTGCCAGCAGTGACGGAGATGGGGCCAACGTCCTGACTTTC. Encoded protein: CASSDGDGANVLTF.

By sample share, this clone is large. This chain joins TRBV11-3 and TRBJ1-4; 7 bases align to TRBD1. This CDR3 is built from 16 residues. V shed 5 bases, J shed 5 bases, and the junction held 11 bases outside the gene matches. Germline CDR1 and CDR2: SGHNT and YENEEA. The CDR3 region has the DNA TGTGCCAGCAGCCCCGATGACAGGGTAGGGAATGAAAAACTGTTTTTT. Protein sequence: CASSPDDRVGNEKLFF.

CDR3 sequence: CASCLNRATNEKLFF. The CDR3 nucleotides read TGTGCCAGTTGCCTAAACAGGGCAACTAATGAAAAACTGTTTTTT. The gene calls are TRBV19 and TRBJ1-4; D possibly corresponds to TRBD1 (6 bases). Trimming removed 8 bases from V and 0 bases from J, with 13 bases in between. Germline loops: CDR1 LNHDA, CDR2 SQIVND (reference sequence). The CDR3 has 15 residues.

This clone has more than one count but fewer than ten. The DNA for the CDR3 is TGTGCCAGCAGCCAATATCATGGGGATGAAGCTTTCTTT. Its protein product is CASSQYHGDEAFF. The V gene is TRBV7-4, the J gene TRBJ1-1; unclear D gene. Deletions cut 5 bases from V and 7 bases from J, with 14 bases between. The V gene's germline CDR1 is SGHVT and CDR2 SQSDAQ. The CDR3 has 13 residues.

This clone showed up just a few times. The chain joins TRBV7-6 to TRBJ2-1, with TRBD2 matching 15 bases. V gave up 5 bases and J gave up 7 bases; unmatched junction bases: 6. Germline CDR1 and CDR2: SGHVS and FNYEAQ. CDR3 length: 16 amino acids. CDR3 DNA: TGTGCCAGCAGCCTCGGGACTAGCGGGAGGAGAAATGAGCAGTTCTTC. This gives the protein CASSLGTSGRRNEQFF.

The chain is built from TRBV15 and TRBJ1-3, with D possibly matching TRBD1 (6 bases). CDR1 LNHNV and CDR2 YYDKDF come from the germline V gene (reference sequence). The CDR3 is made up of 15 amino acids. V was shortened by 1 base and J by 4 bases, with 11 bases between the two germline ends. The CDR3 protein is CATSRGRGTGNTIYF. The DNA of the CDR3 is TGTGCCACCAGCAGAGGCAGGGGAACCGGAAACACCATATATTTT.

The gene calls are TRBV6-8 and TRBJ2-3, with 7 bases fitting TRBD1. Per germline, CDR1 MNHGY and CDR2 SAAAGT. Trimming cost V 7 bases and J 6 bases; bases outside gene matches: 4. The CDR3 runs 12 residues. CDR3 region: CASTDRADTQYF. Here the CDR3 DNA reads TGTGCCAGCACCGACAGGGCGGATACGCAGTATTTT.

In its sample, this clone ranks as large. This chain joins TRBV14 and TRBJ1-6; 7 positions agree with TRBD1. This CDR3 has 15 amino acids. Germline CDR1 SGHDN, CDR2 FVKESK. The ends lost 4 bases at V and 10 bases at J; junction bases unmatched: 10. CDR3 bases: TGTGCCAGCAGCCTTTTGGACAGGCTGGGGTCACCCCTCCACTTT. This codes for CASSLLDRLGSPLHF.

This clone has only a few counts. The V and J genes are TRBV19 and TRBJ1-4, with 7 nucleotides matching TRBD1. This CDR3 is 14 amino acids long. Germline-derived CDR1 and CDR2 are LNHDA and SQIVND (reference sequence). The trim removed 7 bases at V and 4 bases at J, leaving 6 bases unmatched. The chain's CDR3 is CASKNRDSNEKLFF. DNA of the CDR3: TGTGCCAGTAAGAACCGGGACAGTAATGAAAAACTGTTTTTT.

About this clone: At one end the junction does not follow the germline gene, possibly because of a read error. In DNA form, the CDR3 reads TGTGCCAGCAGTGACTCGGACTTCTCTGGGGCCAACGTCCTGACTTTC. Its translation is CASSDSDFSGANVLTF. The J gene is TRBJ2-6, the V gene TRBV6-8; tentative D call: TRBD2 (5 bases). The V gene's germline CDR1 is MNHGY and CDR2 SAAAGT. There are 16 residues in the CDR3.

This clone was seen only a few times. The rearrangement joins TRBV10-2 to TRBJ2-5; TRBD2 matches at 9 bases. Germline V gene sequence: CDR1 WSHSY, CDR2 SAAADI. The CDR3 extends over 16 amino acids. Trimming at V came to 4 bases and at J to 5 bases, leaving 11 bases not matched to a gene. This CDR3 reads CASSVGSGSTAETQYF. CDR3 DNA: TGCGCCAGCAGTGTGGGTAGCGGGAGTACGGCGGAGACCCAGTACTTC.

CDR3 coding DNA: TGCAGCGTCAGCCTACAGGGGTCTCTTAGCGAGCAGTACTTC. Protein product: CSVSLQGSLSEQYF. The chain recombines TRBV29-1 with TRBJ2-7; 7 bases are a match to TRBD1. CDR3 length: 14 residues. The germline CDR1 and CDR2 sequences are SQVTM and ANQGSEA. V lost 6 bases and J lost 6; bases outside the gene matches: 14.

This clone is labeled as medium-sized. The chain combines TRBV11-3 with TRBJ1-1, with D perhaps matching TRBD1 (5 bases). The V end lost 3 bases, the J end lost 5 bases, and 13 bases lay between the germline ends. This CDR3 contains 14 residues. Germline lookup yields CDR1 SGHNT and CDR2 YENEEA. The CDR3: CASSFQGVDTEAFF. The CDR3, as DNA: TGTGCCAGCAGCTTTCAAGGGGTGGATACTGAAGCTTTCTTT. Full variable domain (missing parts from reference TRBV11-3 and TRBJ1-1): EAGVVQSPRYKIIEKKQPVAFWCNPISGHNTLYWYLQNLGQGPELLIRYENEEAVDDSQLPKDRFSAERLKGVDSTLKIQPAELGDSAVYLCASSFQGVDTEAFFGQGTRLTVV.

V and J are TRBV15 and TRBJ1-3; D may be TRBD1 (5 bases). The V gene lost 0 bases and the J gene lost 2 bases, with 20 bases spanning the gap. Germline values: CDR1 LNHNV, CDR2 YYDKDF (reference sequence). This CDR3 has 19 amino acids. The CDR3 here is CATSRDIYLRGGPGNTIYF. The CDR3 DNA follows: TGTGCCACCAGCAGAGATATTTACTTGAGGGGAGGACCTGGAAACACCATATATTTT.

By its share, this clone is large. The rearrangement links TRBV6-8 to TRBJ2-4; 10 bases line up with TRBD1. The length of the CDR3 is 15 residues. The ends lost 2 bases at V and 7 bases at J; junction bases unmatched: 5. Per germline, CDR1 MNHGY and CDR2 SAAAGT. The CDR3 DNA is TGTGCCAGCAGTTACCAGGGGACAGGGGCCAACATTCAGTACTTC. It is translated as CASSYQGTGANIQYF.

The genes are TRBV19 and TRBJ2-5; a weak D match, TRBD1 (5 bases). The V gene's germline CDR1 is LNHDA and CDR2 SQIVND (reference sequence). CDR3 length: 19 amino acids. V lost 3 bases to trimming and J lost 1 base, with 24 bases between them. CDR3 amino acids: CASSILYRTNIPTQETQYF. The DNA of the CDR3 is TGTGCCAGTAGTATCCTGTACCGGACAAACATTCCCACCCAAGAGACCCAGTACTTC.

V is TRBV28 and J is TRBJ1-1; tentatively, D is TRBD1 (5 bases). Germline values: CDR1 MDHEN, CDR2 SYDVKM. CDR3 length: 14 amino acids. V was trimmed by 5 bases and J by 6 bases, leaving 16 bases between them. For the CDR3, the DNA is TGTGCCAGCAGTCTTGTTGACAGCCTCTCTGAAGCTTTCTTT. It codes for CASSLVDSLSEAFF. Using reference TRBV28 and TRBJ1-1 for the parts outside the CDR3, the full variable domain is DVKVTQSSRYLVKRTGEKVFLECVQDMDHENMFWYRQDPGLGLRLIYFSYDVKMKEKGDIPEGYSVSREKKERFSLILESASTNQTSMYLCASSLVDSLSEAFFGQGTRLTVV.

The V and J genes are TRBV7-6 and TRBJ1-4, with 8 positions matching TRBD1. The J segment lost 8 bases and the V segment lost 5 bases, leaving 7 bases of the junction unmatched. CDR3 length equals 14 residues. From germline, CDR1 is SGHVS and CDR2 FNYEAQ. CDR3 residues: CASSGGQGGEKLFF. The CDR3, as DNA: TGTGCCAGCAGCGGAGGACAGGGAGGGGAAAAACTGTTTTTT. Variable domain in full (rest from reference TRBV7-6 and TRBJ1-4): GAGVSQSPRYKVTKRGQDVALRCDPISGHVSLYWYRQALGQGPEFLTYFNYEAQQDKSGLPNDRFSAERPEGSISTLTIQRTEQRDSAMYRCASSGGQGGEKLFFGSGTQLSVL.